The 14 T cell receptor beta chains below come from one sample, sequenced in a study of neoadjuvant anti-PD-1 for oral cavity cancer. Indicated time point: after neoadjuvant nivolumab, at surgical resection. Using immunoSEQ multiplex PCR, the repertoire was profiled, and TCRdb retains in-frame clones only, with some absent. The top ten clones hold around 4% of a sample with roughly 10,000 clones, 68% of them seen once. Sequenced here: PBMCs, sampled after nivolumab (anti-PD-1) treatment. The source is a person aged 35-80 years with oral cavity squamous cell carcinoma.

The chain recombines TRBV6-1 with TRBJ1-5; D not resolved. This CDR3 spans 12 amino acids. Trimming cost V 3 bases and J 9 bases, with 9 bases left between them. The germline V gene has CDR1 MNHNS and CDR2 SASEGT. The CDR3 reads CASSEKGRPQHF. The DNA of the CDR3 is TGTGCCAGCAGTGAGAAGGGAAGGCCCCAGCATTTT.

The V and J genes are TRBV2 and TRBJ1-2, with D perhaps matching TRBD1 (5 bases). The V and J ends lost 4 bases and 4 bases respectively, with 13 bases between them. The V gene's germline CDR1 is SNHLY and CDR2 FYNNEI. The CDR3 length is 14 residues. The CDR3 here is CASSGNFGGYGYTF. The CDR3 bases are TGTGCCAGCAGTGGGAACTTCGGGGGCTATGGCTACACCTTC.

This clone was recorded a few times. V usage is TRBV5-6 and J usage is TRBJ1-6; D is perhaps TRBD1 (5 bases). V lost 0 bases to trimming and J lost 0 bases, with 13 bases between them. CDR1 is SGHDT, CDR2 YYEEEE, per germline. This CDR3 contains 18 residues. In DNA, the CDR3 is TGTGCCAGCAGCTTGGGGCAGGGCCTAAGCTCCTATAATTCACCCCTCCACTTT. Translation: CASSLGQGLSSYNSPLHF.

This clone turned up a few times. V is TRBV5-4 and J is TRBJ1-2; 7 bases match TRBD1. The V and J ends lost 4 bases and 6 bases, in that order; junction bases with no gene match: 9. Per the germline V gene, CDR1 is SGHNT and CDR2 is YYREEE (reference sequence). The CDR3 totals 14 residues. CDR3 loop: CASSLRQGLHGYTF. As DNA, the CDR3 is TGTGCCAGCAGCCTGAGACAGGGTCTTCATGGCTACACCTTC.

This clone appeared a few times. The chain carries TRBV2 and TRBJ1-2; possible D gene TRBD1, 6 bases. V shed 4 bases and J shed 0 bases, with 9 bases lying between them. Germline assignment: CDR1 SNHLY and CDR2 FYNNEI. The CDR3 loop spans 14 amino acids. The CDR3 loop reads CASSGQVSNYGYTF. In DNA form, the CDR3 reads TGTGCCAGCAGTGGACAGGTTTCTAACTATGGCTACACCTTC.

The V call is TRBV2, the J call TRBJ2-1, with D unclear. The V and J ends lost 6 bases and 2 bases respectively, with 14 bases between them. The CDR3 sequence is 15 residues long. Germline V gives CDR1 SNHLY, CDR2 FYNNEI. The CDR3 spells CASSQSKATYNEQFF. For the CDR3, the DNA is TGTGCCAGCAGCCAATCTAAAGCAACCTACAATGAGCAGTTCTTC.

DNA of the CDR3: TGTGCCAGCAGTTACTCGGCGGGGACCACTAACTATGGCTACACCTTC. Translating gives CASSYSAGTTNYGYTF. The V and J genes are TRBV6-5 and TRBJ1-2; maybe TRBD1 (5 bases). This CDR3 contains 16 residues. The germline V gene encodes CDR1 MNHEY and CDR2 SVGAGI. V lost 0 bases and J lost 0, with 11 bases in between.

There are a few counts of this clone. The chain couples TRBV5-1 to TRBJ1-3; D unresolved. The V gene lost 4 bases and the J gene lost 3 bases, with 14 bases spanning the gap. Germline lookup yields CDR1 SGHRS and CDR2 YFSETQ. This CDR3 is 15 amino acids long. CDR3 sequence: CASSPGATYGNTIYF. The CDR3 region has the DNA TGCGCCAGCAGCCCTGGTGCGACGTATGGAAACACCATATATTTT. Full variable domain (missing parts from reference TRBV5-1 and TRBJ1-3): KAGVTQTPRYLIKTRGQQVTLSCSPISGHRSVSWYQQTPGQGLQFLFEYFSETQRNKGNFPGRFSGRQFSNSRSEMNVSTLELGDSALYLCASSPGATYGNTIYFGEGSWLTVV.

The chain links TRBV5-5 to TRBJ2-5, with D possibly TRBD2 on 6 matching bases. CDR1 is SGHKS and CDR2 is YYEKEE in the germline V gene (reference sequence). Trimming took 3 bases from V and 4 from J, leaving 16 bases between them. The CDR3 runs to 15 residues. CDR3 sequence (DNA): TGTGCCAGCAGCTGGGGGGTTAGCCTGCGAGAGACCCAGTACTTC. It codes for CASSWGVSLRETQYF.

The chain joins TRBV12-5 to TRBJ1-5; TRBD1 matches at 7 bases. This CDR3 contains 15 residues. Germline CDR1 LGHNT, CDR2 FRNRAP. V gave up 7 bases and J gave up 4 bases; unmatched junction bases: 10. CDR3 amino acids: CASAETGLGNQPQHF. The CDR3, as DNA: TGTGCTAGTGCCGAGACAGGGTTGGGGAATCAGCCCCAGCATTTT.

This chain joins TRBV6-4 and TRBJ1-1; no firm D call. There are 13 residues in the CDR3. Germline assignment: CDR1 MRHNA and CDR2 SNTAGT. With 4 bases removed from V and 0 bases from J, the gap between germline ends came to 6 bases. The CDR3 sequence is CASSASVNTEAFF. In DNA, the CDR3 is TGTGCCAGCAGTGCCTCTGTGAACACTGAAGCTTTCTTT.

This sequence joins TRBV2 and TRBJ2-7; D could derive from TRBD1 or TRBD2 (6 bases each). This CDR3 is built from 13 residues. V lost 6 bases and J 6 bases, leaving 15 bases between the germline ends. Germline CDR1 is SNHLY and CDR2 is FYNNEI. The CDR3 reads CASRTEQGGEQYF. The CDR3 DNA sequence: TGTGCCAGCAGGACCGAACAGGGAGGCGAGCAGTACTTC.

V gene TRBV28 combines with J gene TRBJ2-3; no firm D call. Germline V CDR1 and CDR2: MDHEN, SYDVKM. The CDR3 has 16 residues. The V and J ends lost 4 bases and 4 bases respectively, with 18 bases between them. The CDR3 reads CASSSPNVGRADTQYF. DNA of the CDR3: TGTGCCAGCAGTTCCCCCAATGTGGGCCGGGCAGATACGCAGTATTTT.

In DNA, the CDR3 is TGTGCCAGCAGTACCGCTAGCTTCGGAGACACCATATATTTT. Translating it yields CASSTASFGDTIYF. The chain links TRBV25-1 to TRBJ1-3, with D uncertain. The CDR3 is 14 residues long. The germline V and J ends were trimmed by 5 bases and 8 bases, with 16 bases remaining between them. Looked up from germline, CDR1 is MGHDK and CDR2 is SYGVNS.